The 6 T cell receptor beta chains below were found in one sample sequenced in a study of blood T cell repertoires in COVID-19. Here immunoSEQ multiplex PCR was the method, and the copy in TCRdb shows in-frame clones only, minus some. The sample carries 200,000 to 250,000 clones, more than 85% recorded once. Material: peripheral blood. All receptors derive from a middle-aged man with active or convalescent COVID-19.

The CDR3 region is CASTRTGPASNEKLFF. The DNA of the CDR3 is TGTGCCAGCACCCGGACAGGGCCTGCCAGTAATGAAAAACTGTTTTTT. J is TRBJ1-4 and V is TRBV2, with 8 bases that match TRBD1. The CDR3 is 16 amino acids. V lost 7 bases and J lost 4; bases outside the gene matches: 11. The germline gives CDR1 SNHLY, CDR2 FYNNEI.

V usage is TRBV6-5 and J usage is TRBJ1-1, with 8 bases fitting TRBD1. The CDR3 has 15 residues. V gave up 5 bases and J gave up 3 bases; unmatched junction bases: 8. Germline V gives CDR1 MNHEY, CDR2 SVGAGI. The CDR3 here is CASSSPGGKDTEAFF. In nucleotides, the CDR3 is TGTGCCAGCAGTAGCCCAGGGGGCAAAGACACTGAAGCTTTCTTT.

The chain carries TRBV7-9 and TRBJ2-5; 8 bases align to TRBD1. The germline V gene encodes CDR1 SEHNR and CDR2 FQNEAQ (reference sequence). This CDR3 has 15 residues. After removal of 5 bases from V and 6 bases from J, the junction contained 11 bases not matched to a gene. In nucleotides, the CDR3 is TGTGCCAGCAGCCCCCGACAGGGGTTAGAGAAGACCCAGTACTTC. Its protein is CASSPRQGLEKTQYF. Combining the CDR3 with reference TRBV7-9 and TRBJ2-5 gives the whole variable domain DTGVSQNPRHKITKRGQNVTFRCDPISEHNRLYWYRQTLGQGPEFLTYFQNEAQLEKSRLLSDRFSAERPKGSFSTLEIQRTEQGDSAMYLCASSPRQGLEKTQYFGPGTRLLVL.

This clone was counted once. The rearrangement uses TRBV1 and TRBJ2-2; no DNA check was done on the table's D call, TRBD2. TRBV1 is a pseudogene locus. The CDR3 sequence is 18 residues long. CDR3 region: CTSSQDHGLAGSTGELFF. In DNA form, the CDR3 reads TGCACCAGCAGCCAAGATCACGGGCTAGCGGGGAGCACCGGGGAGCTGTTTTTT.

CDR3 nucleotides: TGTGCCAGCAGACGCCCCGGGACAAATAACTATGGCTACACCTTC. It translates to CASRRPGTNNYGYTF. The chain carries TRBV6-5 and TRBJ1-2; possibly TRBD1 for D (6 bases). The V and J ends lost 6 bases and 1 base respectively, with 15 bases between them. Germline lookup yields CDR1 MNHEY and CDR2 SVGAGI. The length of the CDR3 is 15 residues.

The rearrangement links TRBV7-2 to TRBJ2-3; 8 positions agree with TRBD2. The CDR3 covers 15 residues. Germline lookup yields CDR1 SGHTA and CDR2 FQGNSA. With V trimmed by 1 base and J by 5 bases, 5 bases remained unmatched. This chain's CDR3 is CASSLDGGAGDTQYF. As DNA, the CDR3 is TGTGCCAGCAGCTTAGACGGGGGGGCCGGAGATACGCAGTATTTT.